Sequencing of this TCR beta chain was carried out in a study of cytomegalovirus exposure and HLA in healthy donors listed by TCRdb under 2017. Background on the whole study: An earlier analysis of more than 550 of the donors reported 250 to 300 Gb of sequence data and 95 million to 130 million unique TCR beta sequences obtained from approximately 180 million T cells. An early release covering roughly 640 HLA-typed donors comprised about 310 gigabases of sequencing data and around 86 million unique TCR sequences. Of the roughly 400 genotyped donors, 75% to 85% were placed in the genetic ancestry cluster associated with self-reported Caucasian donors. The study aimed to test whether signatures of past pathogen exposure could be identified by cataloging public T cell receptors. Using immunosequencing, the study profiled T cell repertoires from 500 to 800 subjects and related those repertoires to cytomegalovirus serostatus. In addition to the first cohort of several hundred subjects, a separate validation cohort of 100 to 150 different subjects was used. High-throughput TCR immunosequencing, statistical association of individual TCRs with disease status, and machine learning were combined to predict cytomegalovirus infection status. A later analysis re-examined previously published TCR beta repertoires from more than 550 donors and added high-resolution HLA genotyping to investigate patterns of TCR occurrence. Rather than drawing on any new phenotypic data, the later analysis identified candidate immune exposures from TCR beta sequences and the way those sequences occurred across donors. To decide whether each TCR beta V gene segment behaved as functional or pseudogenic, an earlier analysis of some 600 of the donors relied on high-throughput TCR beta sequencing. Donor age, sex, ethnicity and CMV serostatus were collected together with the repertoire data. A later genetic analysis used genome-wide SNP genotypes for 398 of the 666 donors, treating that subset as a discovery cohort. Every repertoire in the discovery cohort had been generated on one and the same sequencing platform. HLA typing covered class I and class II loci at four-digit resolution. Typing coverage varied by locus: roughly 620-640 donors for A, B, C, DRB1 and DQB1; around 560 for DQA1; over 600 for DPA1; under 490 for DPB1. Because of strong linkage in the cohort, five DR-DQ haplotypes were treated as single units for association and clustering. On average, 235,054 unique TCR beta nucleotide sequences were sequenced per donor among about 400 genotyped donors of the cohort, with roughly 18% of those sequences being non-productive.

General study outcomes and caveats: A further reported finding was that TCR beta sequences accurately predicted the HLA-A and HLA-B alleles for most subjects in the first cohort. A later analysis found that most CMV-associated TCR beta chains appeared HLA-restricted, with HLA associations seemingly driven largely by CMV exposure. The classifier was reported to diagnose cytomegalovirus status with high specificity and sensitivity in both the original cohort and the validation cohort. A cluster of highly shared sequence variants was judged likely to be a technical artifact of the sequencing pipeline. This cohort had only TCR beta chains sequenced, and the lack of alpha or paired-chain data limited which features could be detected. Linkage disequilibrium might explain the correlated functional status among segregating V segments, but an unknown experimental factor could not be excluded. Because counts were too low, seventeen rarely observed V segments, including chromosome 9 orphons, were left out of the earlier analysis of about 620 of the donors. A later analysis reported that several top co-occurrence clusters appeared linked to parvovirus B19, influenza, CMV and Epstein-Barr virus. In vitro tests confirmed that three of the cytomegalovirus-associated TCR beta chains recognize cytomegalovirus antigens. It was suggested by the authors that the approach could potentially be generalized to other disease states and immunological phenotypes. The 87-base-pair reads could not distinguish some IMGT-functional V segments, including TRBV6-2 and TRBV6-3, so those segments were excluded. Strong co-occurrence of HLA alleles, especially DR and DQ, made assigning TCR associations to individual alleles difficult. While some public TCRs were present in many individuals, most TCR sequences turned up only very rarely across donors. The study listed 150 to 200 TCR beta chains as associated with cytomegalovirus. The presence/absence analyses assumed that sequencing depth was roughly uniform across donors, and that assumption may not be true. In a later analysis, TCR association rates were found to vary across HLA loci, with the most associated TCRs seen for DRB1 alleles and the fewest for HLA-C alleles. For the cohort, immune exposure information was limited to CMV serostatus. A later analysis associated 15,000 to 20,000 TCR beta sequences with specific HLA alleles at a false discovery rate of 0.05. Broadly in line with IMGT annotations, most TCR beta V segments showed up in productive rearrangements about 87% or about 30% of the time in an earlier analysis of several hundred of the donors. Because some donors lacked HLA typing at each locus, the association tests relied only on the typed subset. According to a later genetic analysis, donors in an Asian-associated ancestry cluster had fewer N-insertions in productive TCRs than the approximately 710-donor mean. In a later genetic analysis, a missense DCLRE1C variant was associated with V-gene and J-gene trimming of TCR beta chains, and the association was replicated in an independent cohort. A later analysis found that HLA-associated TCR beta chains were more clonally expanded and had lower generation probabilities than equally common non-associated chains.

The cohort consisted of 600 to 700 healthy bone marrow donors. At the time of sampling, every cohort member was nominally healthy, though immune exposures that went unrecorded were likely present. The donor was CMV seropositive and belonged to the group of 270 or so seropositive cohort members. A peripheral blood sample was collected from each donor, and TCR beta sequencing was performed on peripheral blood mononuclear cells. Genomic DNA extraction from the blood cell samples was performed with the Qiagen DNeasy Blood Extraction Kit. Library method: the immunoSEQ multiplex PCR assay. For the multiplex PCR, a mixture combining 60 forward primers for TCR Vbeta segments and 13 reverse primers for TCR Jbeta segments was used. The CDR3 region of rearranged TCR beta genes was amplified from genomic DNA by a multiplex PCR assay. Amplified TCR beta libraries were sequenced as 87-base-pair reads on the Illumina HiSeq System. The original pipeline was this. A later analysis counted about 80 million unique TCR beta chains across the 500 to 850 repertoires, and roughly 10 million of these chains were shared by at least two donors. Raw reads were error-corrected and collapsed into unique sequences with a nearest-neighbor algorithm that merged closely related sequences to remove PCR and sequencing errors. CDR3 sequences were aligned to IMGT reference sequences to assign V, D and J gene segments. For a sequence to be retained, at least a six-nucleotide match to both a V gene segment and a J gene segment was required. A rearrangement was called productive if the CDR3 had no stop codons and remained in frame with V and J, and every other rearrangement was called non-productive. CDR3 was defined by IMGT convention, running from the second conserved V-encoded cysteine to the conserved J-encoded phenylalanine. Sequences without an unambiguous match to a single V gene segment were excluded from the earlier analysis of about 600 of the donors. In an earlier analysis of about 590 of the donors, a V segment was called functional when productive rearrangements were above 56.7%, and segregating when the standard deviation between donors exceeded 5%. A statistical classification framework was developed to diagnose cytomegalovirus status using the catalog of TCR beta chain sequences. A later analysis assigned V and J genes by comparing TCR nucleotide sequences with IMGT/GENE-DB human TR gene sequences. The TCRdist pipeline was used in a later analysis to assign CDR3 sequences and most-parsimonious VDJ recombination scenarios. A later analysis defined each TCR beta chain by its CDR3 amino acid sequence plus V-gene family, and excluded reads lacking a unique V-gene family. In a later analysis, around 650 highly shared, low-generation-probability nucleotide sequences were removed to address suspected cross-contamination and a sequencing artifact. For each public chain, a later analysis derived a clonal expansion index from normalized ranks of inferred template counts within each repertoire. In a later analysis, generation probabilities were computed using a VDJ recombination model fitted to out-of-frame rearrangements, and the results were checked against IGoR. In a later analysis, hypergeometric tests were used to score TCR-TCR, TCR-HLA and TCR-CMV co-occurrence, with a repertoire-size bias correction applied to TCR pairs. To estimate false discovery rates, a later analysis permuted the HLA or CMV assignments 20 times. In a later analysis, co-occurring TCRs were grouped using DBSCAN, and TCRdist sequence similarity was added for clustering within HLA-allele-positive subsets. Co-occurrence clustering excluded repertoires with fewer than 30,000 or more than 120,000 public chains, plus five with anomalous nucleotide sharing. TCRdb took over this immuneACCESS table, retaining in-frame rearrangements with V and J assigned. Such tables are incomplete; in checked studies, under half of the missing clones stem from an unresolved V gene, and the remainder is unexplained. That table supplies the V and J calls and clone size; D and trimming were determined from the DNA. The sample has 200,000 or so clones on record, about three quarters of them singletons. Jointly, the top ten make up roughly 2.1% of the sample.

Trimming accounts for 0 bases at V and 6 bases at J, while the number of junction bases matched to no gene is 17. The germline V gene (reference sequence) specifies LNHNV as CDR1 and YYDKDF as CDR2. The CDR3 measures 19 amino acids from cysteine to phenylalanine. The retained sequence is limited to the CDR3, 57 bases, with the frame set at the first base. About this clone itself: The antigen it recognizes is unknown. Base quality data are lacking; no much larger clone is found one base away.

The sample consisted of PBMCs. This sequence was found in a woman aged 25 to 39 in good health and CMV-seropositive. The sequence joins TRBV15 to TRBJ2-7, with TRBD1 identical over 10 junction bases. This receptor carries the CDR3 CATSRDGVGSRQGAGEQYF. In nucleotide form, the sequence is TGTGCCACCAGCAGAGATGGAGTGGGGTCTAGACAGGGGGCAGGCGAGCAGTACTTC.